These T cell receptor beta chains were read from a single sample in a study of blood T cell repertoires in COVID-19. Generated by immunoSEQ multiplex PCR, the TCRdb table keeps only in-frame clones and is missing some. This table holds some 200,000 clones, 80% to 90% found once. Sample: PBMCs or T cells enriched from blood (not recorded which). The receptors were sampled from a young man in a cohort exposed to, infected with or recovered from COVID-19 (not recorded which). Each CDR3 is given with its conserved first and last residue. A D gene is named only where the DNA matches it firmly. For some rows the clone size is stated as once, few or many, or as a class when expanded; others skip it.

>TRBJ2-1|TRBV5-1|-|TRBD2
CASSFSAGGFNEQFF
TGCGCCAGCAGCTTTTCAGCGGGAGGATTCAATGAGCAGTTCTTC
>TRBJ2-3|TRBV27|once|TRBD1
CASSKDRGSDTQYF
TGTGCCAGCAGTAAGGACAGGGGGTCGGATACGCAGTATTTT
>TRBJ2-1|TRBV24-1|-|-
CATSDAGAGGYNEQFF
TGTGCCACCAGTGATGCGGGGGCCGGGGGTTACAATGAGCAGTTCTTC
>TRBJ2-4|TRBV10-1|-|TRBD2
CASSEPQGAGLAGVGIQYF
TGCGCCAGCAGTGAGCCCCAGGGAGCGGGACTAGCGGGAGTGGGCATTCAGTACTTC
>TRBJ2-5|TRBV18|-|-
CASSIGLQQETQYF
TGTGCCAGCTCAATAGGACTCCAACAAGAGACCCAGTACTTC
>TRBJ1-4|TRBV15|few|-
CATSRDRVEEKLFF
TGTGCCACCAGCAGAGACAGGGTGGAGGAAAAACTGTTTTTT
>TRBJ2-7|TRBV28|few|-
CASGGSPRAYEQYF
TGTGCCAGCGGAGGTAGCCCACGCGCCTACGAGCAGTACTTC
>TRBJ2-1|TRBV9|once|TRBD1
CASSADRQGNNEQFF
TGTGCCAGCAGCGCCGATAGACAGGGGAACAATGAGCAGTTCTTC
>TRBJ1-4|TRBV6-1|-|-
CASSDRIGGEKLFF
TGTGCCAGCAGTGATAGAATCGGAGGTGAAAAACTGTTTTTT
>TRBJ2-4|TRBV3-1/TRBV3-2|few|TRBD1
CASSQPGQGAAKNIQYF
TGTGCCAGCAGCCAACCGGGGCAGGGGGCAGCCAAAAACATTCAGTACTTC
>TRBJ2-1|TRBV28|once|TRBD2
CASSSGTSGRPPVYNEQFF
TGTGCCAGCAGTTCTGGGACTAGCGGGAGACCCCCCGTCTACAATGAGCAGTTCTTC
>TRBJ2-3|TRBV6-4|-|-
CASSDTGPDTQYF
TGTGCCAGCAGTGACACAGGGCCAGATACGCAGTATTTT
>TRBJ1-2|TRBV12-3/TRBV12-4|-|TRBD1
CASSWTGNYGYTF
TGTGCCAGCAGCTGGACAGGGAACTATGGCTACACCTTC
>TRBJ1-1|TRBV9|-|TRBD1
CASSPRTGGRTEAFF
TGTGCCAGCAGCCCGAGGACAGGGGGGAGAACTGAAGCTTTCTTT
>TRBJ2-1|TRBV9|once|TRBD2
CASSPSGRESPNEQFF
TGTGCCAGCAGCCCGAGTGGGCGGGAGAGTCCCAATGAGCAGTTCTTC
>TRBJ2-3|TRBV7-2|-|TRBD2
CASRRLAGATDTQYF
TGTGCCAGCAGACGACTAGCGGGAGCTACAGATACGCAGTATTTT
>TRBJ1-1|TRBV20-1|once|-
CSASQNTEAFF
TGCAGTGCTTCCCAGAACACTGAAGCTTTCTTT
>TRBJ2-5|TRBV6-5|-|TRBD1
CASTDPQGLGSQYF
TGTGCCAGCACCGACCCACAGGGGTTGGGGTCCCAGTACTTC
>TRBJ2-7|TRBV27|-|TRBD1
CASSLSSFPGDSHLYEQYF
TGTGCCAGCAGTTTATCAAGTTTTCCTGGGGACAGCCACCTATACGAGCAGTACTTC
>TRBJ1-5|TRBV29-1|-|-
CSVEDTTRTQHF
TGCAGCGTTGAAGATACGACAAGAACCCAGCATTTT
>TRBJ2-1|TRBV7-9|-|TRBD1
CASSSTGGGEQFF
TGTGCCAGCAGCTCTACAGGGGGTGGTGAGCAGTTCTTC
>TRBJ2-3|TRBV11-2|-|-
CASSSALDTQYF
TGTGCCAGCAGCTCTGCGTTGGATACGCAGTATTTT
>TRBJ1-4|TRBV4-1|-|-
CASSQGAGKLFF
TGCGCCAGCAGCCAAGGAGCGGGAAAACTGTTTTTT
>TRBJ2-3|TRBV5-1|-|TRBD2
CASSFTSPTSGTDTQYF
TGCGCCAGCAGCTTTACTTCCCCGACTAGCGGAACAGATACGCAGTATTTT
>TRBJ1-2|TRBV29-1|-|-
CSFRTAANYGYTF
TGCAGTTTTCGGACAGCCGCCAACTATGGCTACACCTTC
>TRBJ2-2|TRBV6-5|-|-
CASKRVISNTGELFF
TGTGCCAGCAAACGAGTAATATCGAACACCGGGGAGCTGTTTTTT
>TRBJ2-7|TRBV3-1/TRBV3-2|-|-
CASSPRQQAYEQYF
TGTGCCAGCAGCCCAAGGCAACAGGCCTACGAGCAGTACTTC
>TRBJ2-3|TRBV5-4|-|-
CASSLGPSVTDTQYF
TGTGCCAGCAGCTTAGGTCCTAGCGTCACAGATACGCAGTATTTT
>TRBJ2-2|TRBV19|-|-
CASRDGTLALGELFF
TGTGCCAGTAGGGATGGGACATTGGCCCTCGGGGAGCTGTTTTTT
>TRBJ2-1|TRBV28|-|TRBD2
CASSLGGLAGPNEQFF
TGTGCCAGCAGCCTGGGGGGACTAGCGGGACCCAATGAGCAGTTCTTC
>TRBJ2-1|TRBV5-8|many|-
CATGAGEDYNEQFF
TGTGCCACGGGGGCGGGAGAGGACTACAATGAGCAGTTCTTC
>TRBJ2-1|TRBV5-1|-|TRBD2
CASSLGLVAGINEQFF
TGCGCCAGCAGCTTGGGGCTGGTAGCGGGAATAAATGAGCAGTTCTTC
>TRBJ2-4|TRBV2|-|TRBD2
CASSEARGSGPAKNIQYF
TGTGCCAGCAGTGAAGCCCGGGGTAGCGGGCCAGCCAAAAACATTCAGTACTTC
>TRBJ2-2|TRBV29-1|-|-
CSVIPTGIGAGELFF
TGCAGCGTGATTCCCACCGGGATCGGCGCCGGGGAGCTGTTTTTT
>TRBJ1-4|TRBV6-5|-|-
CASSYSGANEKLFF
TGTGCCAGCAGTTACTCAGGGGCAAATGAAAAACTGTTTTTT
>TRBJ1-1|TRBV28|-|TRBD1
CASSSHPDRGQNTEAFF
TGTGCCAGCAGTTCCCATCCGGACAGGGGGCAAAACACTGAAGCTTTCTTT
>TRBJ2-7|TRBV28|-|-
CASSFPQGFSYEQYF
TGTGCCAGCAGTTTCCCACAGGGATTCTCCTACGAGCAGTACTTC
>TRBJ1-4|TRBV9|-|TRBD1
CASSVGTGANEKLFF
TGTGCCAGCAGCGTAGGGACAGGAGCTAATGAAAAACTGTTTTTT
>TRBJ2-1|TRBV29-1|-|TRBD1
CSARTGNLYNEQFF
TGCAGCGCCCGGACAGGGAACCTCTACAATGAGCAGTTCTTC
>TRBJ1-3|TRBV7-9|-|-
CASSAGTRSGNTIYF
TGTGCCAGCAGCGCGGGTACCCGCTCTGGAAACACCATATATTTT
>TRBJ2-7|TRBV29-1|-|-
CSVEDMSVNEQYF
TGCAGCGTTGAGGACATGTCCGTAAATGAGCAGTACTTC
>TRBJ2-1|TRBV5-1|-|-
CASSLGSSGNEQFF
TGCGCCAGCAGCTTGGGATCTTCAGGGAATGAGCAGTTCTTC
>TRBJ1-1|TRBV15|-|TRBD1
CATSRGDSLNTEAFF
TGTGCCACCAGCAGAGGGGACAGTCTGAACACTGAAGCTTTCTTT
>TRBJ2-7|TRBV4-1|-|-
CASSQERGGGDEQYF
TGCGCCAGCAGCCAAGAGCGGGGAGGTGGGGACGAGCAGTACTTC
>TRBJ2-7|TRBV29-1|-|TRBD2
CSAVGGRGYEQYF
TGCAGCGCAGTTGGCGGGAGAGGGTACGAGCAGTACTTC
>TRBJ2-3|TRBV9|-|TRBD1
CASSVAGGEGDTQYF
TGTGCCAGCAGCGTAGCAGGGGGAGAGGGAGATACGCAGTATTTT
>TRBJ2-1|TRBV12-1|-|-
CASSFAPGVGCSSYNEQFF
TGTGCCAGCAGCTTTGCTCCAGGTGTCGGATGTAGCTCCTACAATGAGCAGTTCTTC
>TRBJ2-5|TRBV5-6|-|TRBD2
CASSNGLAGETQYF
TGTGCCAGCAGCAACGGACTAGCGGGGGAGACCCAGTACTTC
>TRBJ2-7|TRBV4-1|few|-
CASSQEFEQGYEQYF
TGCGCCAGCAGCCAAGAGTTCGAACAGGGCTACGAGCAGTACTTC
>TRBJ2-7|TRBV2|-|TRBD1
CASRKSWTGAHEQYF
TGTGCCAGCAGGAAGTCCTGGACAGGGGCCCACGAGCAGTACTTC
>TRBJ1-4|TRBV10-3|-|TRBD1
CAISEVGTENEKLFF
TGTGCCATCAGTGAGGTCGGGACAGAGAATGAAAAACTGTTTTTT
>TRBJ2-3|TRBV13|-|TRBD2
CASSTGLVMTDTQYF
TGTGCCAGCAGCACGGGACTAGTAATGACAGATACGCAGTATTTT
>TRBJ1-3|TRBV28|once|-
CASSSHTGFGAGNTIYF
TGTGCCAGCAGTTCCCACACGGGGTTTGGAGCTGGAAACACCATATATTTT
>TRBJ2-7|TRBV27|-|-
CASSSGFYEQYF
TGTGCCAGCAGTTCAGGGTTTTACGAGCAGTACTTC
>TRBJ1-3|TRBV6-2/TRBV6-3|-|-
CASSYPRVRGNTIYF
TGTGCCAGCAGTTACCCCAGGGTTCGGGGAAACACCATATATTTT
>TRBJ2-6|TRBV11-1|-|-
CASSFKGAGANVLTF
TGTGCCAGCAGCTTTAAGGGAGCTGGGGCCAACGTCCTGACTTTC
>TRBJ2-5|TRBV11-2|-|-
CASSVTKTQYF
TGTGCCAGCAGTGTGACTAAGACCCAGTACTTC